The sequence of this TCR beta chain was determined in a study of cytomegalovirus exposure and HLA in healthy donors. Study-level background: Unique TCRs from HLA-typed donors, some 85 million of them, were held in an early data release. General study points: In terms of immune exposure information, only CMV serostatus was available. Further analysis was carried out later, and it showed several of the most significant clusters appearing linked to common viral pathogens.

A note on this clone: The antigen is undetermined.

The length of the CDR3 is 15 residues. Per the germline V gene, CDR1 is MNHEY and CDR2 is SVGAGI. With 2 bases clipped from V and 5 bases from J, the junction kept 8 bases outside the gene matches. The PCR employed 60 Vbeta primers together with 13 Jbeta primers. Measured with immunoSEQ multiplex PCR; TCRdb has only the in-frame clones, and not every one. Of 200,000 to 250,000 clones detected, about 83% appear once; the ten largest clones hold 1.1% to 1.5%. The chain is built from TRBV6-5 and TRBJ1-2, with 7 positions matching TRBD1. The TCR sequence derives from a girl aged 10 to 17 in good health and CMV-seronegative. Sequences were obtained from PBMCs. The CDR3 DNA reads TGTGCCAGCAGTTACCGGCAGGGGGTAGGGTATGGCTACACCTTC. It codes for CASSYRQGVGYGYTF.